Listed below are T cell receptor beta chains from one sample, sequenced in a study of graft-versus-host responses after intestinal transplantation. Antigens of these TCRs are unknown. Repertoires were generated with immunoSEQ multiplex PCR, while TCRdb's copy carries only in-frame clones and drops some. The sample gives about 51,000 clones, around 90% of which show up once; 0.5% to 0.7% is in the top ten. The specimen was unstimulated CD4+ T cells sorted from spleen or lymph node cells, collected before transplant. These TCRs come from a human donor who was the organ donor for an intestinal transplant. Both conserved end residues are part of each CDR3. Fields, in order: V gene, D gene, clone size, J gene, CDR3 DNA, CDR3 protein. A D gene is named only where the DNA matches it firmly. Only some rows state a clone size, as once, few, many or a class for expanded clones.

>TRBV5-6|TRBD2|NA|TRBJ2-3
TGTGCCAGCAGCTCCCCAGCGGGAGGTGATACGCAGTATTTT
CASSSPAGGDTQYF
>TRBV15|NA|NA|TRBJ1-1
TGTGCCACCAGCAGACAGGGGCTCGGGACTGAAGCTTTCTTT
CATSRQGLGTEAFF
>TRBV9|TRBD2|NA|TRBJ2-1
TGTGCCAGCAGCAGGGGTAGCGGGAGTAGTAATGAGCAGTTCTTC
CASSRGSGSSNEQFF
>TRBV19|NA|NA|TRBJ2-2
TGTGCCAGTAGTATCCAGGACACCGGGGAGCTGTTTTTT
CASSIQDTGELFF
>TRBV28|NA|NA|TRBJ1-2
TGTGCCAGCATCGGAGGGGGGGTCTATGGCTACACCTTC
CASIGGGVYGYTF
>TRBV2|NA|NA|TRBJ2-2
TGTGCCAGCAGTGACCACCTTCGTACTGCGGGGGGGGAGCTGTTTTTT
CASSDHLRTAGGELFF
>TRBV28|TRBD1|NA|TRBJ1-3
TGTGCCAGCAGTGTCAGGGGGCTAGGAGAAAACACCATATATTTT
CASSVRGLGENTIYF
>TRBV6-5|TRBD2|medium-sized|TRBJ2-3
TGTGCCAGCACTCGGGGACTAGTCACAGATACGCAGTATTTT
CASTRGLVTDTQYF
>TRBV5-8|NA|NA|TRBJ1-4
TGTGCCAGCAGCTTGGATCGTTCTGGCGACAGGAGGTTTTTT
CASSLDRSGDRRFF
>TRBV4-2|TRBD2|NA|TRBJ2-6
TGTGCCAGCAGCCAAGGGAGGACTAGCGGGAGATCTGGGGCCAACGTCCTGACTTTC
CASSQGRTSGRSGANVLTF
>TRBV5-6|NA|once|TRBJ1-3
TGTGCCAGCAGCTTATATGGAAACACCATATATTTT
CASSLYGNTIYF
>TRBV6-5|NA|NA|TRBJ2-1
TGTGCCAGCAGTTCCGCGATGAGCTCCTACAATGAGCAGTTCTTC
CASSSAMSSYNEQFF
>TRBV6-5|TRBD2|few|TRBJ2-3
TGTGCCAGCCGGGGGGTCACAGATACGCAGTATTTT
CASRGVTDTQYF
>TRBV5-4|NA|NA|TRBJ2-5
TGTGCCAGCAGCTTGGCCCCTACCAACCAAGAGACCCAGTACTTC
CASSLAPTNQETQYF
>TRBV13|TRBD2|NA|TRBJ2-7
TGTGCCAGCACCAAGCGGGAGGGCCTCTACGAGCAGTACTTC
CASTKREGLYEQYF
>TRBV5-6|NA|NA|TRBJ2-7
TGTGCCAGCAGCATCAGGAGGGAGCAGTACTTC
CASSIRREQYF
>TRBV28|NA|NA|TRBJ1-2
TGTGCCAGCAGTCCCGCCGCGCGGGGTAACTATGGCTACACCTTC
CASSPAARGNYGYTF
>TRBV4-3|NA|once|TRBJ2-7
TGCGCCAGCAGCCAAGAGGCCAGAGGCTCCTACGAGCAGTACTTC
CASSQEARGSYEQYF
>TRBV27|TRBD2|NA|TRBJ2-3
TGTGCCAGCAGGGACCGGGACTACTCACATACGCAGTATTTT
CASRDRDYSHTQYF
>TRBV6-5|NA|NA|TRBJ1-3
TGTGCCACCCGAGCAGGGGCAACTGGAAACACCATATATTTT
CATRAGATGNTIYF
>TRBV5-4|NA|once|TRBJ1-5
TGTGCCAGCAGCTTGGAGGGACTTAATCAGCCCCAGCATTTT
CASSLEGLNQPQHF
>TRBV30|TRBD1|NA|TRBJ1-2
TGTGCCTGGAGTGTACATAGGGCAGGGGGCTTAAATGGCTACACCTTC
CAWSVHRAGGLNGYTF
>TRBV30|NA|NA|TRBJ2-3
TGTGCCTGGAGTGTACTTCAGCGGGCGGCCGATACGCAGTATTTT
CAWSVLQRAADTQYF
>TRBV4-1|TRBD1|NA|TRBJ1-1
TGCGCCAGCAGCCAACCGGGACAGCGGAACACTGAAGCTTTCTTT
CASSQPGQRNTEAFF
>TRBV9|NA|NA|TRBJ2-1
TGTGCCAGCAGCGTATATGGCGGTAGCTCCTACAATGAGCAGTTCTTC
CASSVYGGSSYNEQFF
>TRBV25-1|TRBD2|once|TRBJ2-4
TGTGCCAGCAGCCCCTCGGGGGGTAACATTCAGTACTTC
CASSPSGGNIQYF
>TRBV7-9|NA|NA|TRBJ1-2
TGTGCCAGCAGCCCCCGAGGCGAATTTGGCTACACCTTC
CASSPRGEFGYTF
>TRBV6-5|TRBD1|NA|TRBJ1-1
TGTGCCAGCAGCTACCGGGACAGGGGGAACACTGAAGCTTTCTTT
CASSYRDRGNTEAFF
>TRBV28|NA|NA|TRBJ1-1
TGTGCCATTACAAGAGGAGGGGAAGGGGACACTGAAGCTTTCTTT
CAITRGGEGDTEAFF
>TRBV7-3|NA|NA|TRBJ2-2
TGTGCCAGCAGCTCCGACAGATTGGGCACCGGGGAGCTGTTTTTT
CASSSDRLGTGELFF
>TRBV6-1|TRBD1|NA|TRBJ2-1
TGTGCCAGCAGTGAAGTGGGGACAGGGGCGTACAATGAGCAGTTCTTC
CASSEVGTGAYNEQFF
>TRBV5-4|NA|NA|TRBJ2-5
TGTGCCAGCCAACAGACGTACCAAGAGACCCAGTACTTC
CASQQTYQETQYF
>TRBV4-2|NA|once|TRBJ2-4
TGTGCCAGCAGCCAAGATGCGAGGGTCACGACAGCCAAAAACATTCAGTACTTC
CASSQDARVTTAKNIQYF
>TRBV19|TRBD2|NA|TRBJ2-5
TGTGCCAGTAGTTTCACTAGCGAAGAGACCCAGTACTTC
CASSFTSEETQYF
>TRBV27|TRBD1|NA|TRBJ1-5
TGTGCCAGCAGTTTGACAGGGGGCCCGAATCAGCCCCAGCATTTT
CASSLTGGPNQPQHF
>TRBV28|NA|few|TRBJ2-2
TGTGCCAGCAGTTTAGGGGGGTGGGTCACCGGGGAGCTGTTTTTT
CASSLGGWVTGELFF
>TRBV7-6|TRBD1|NA|TRBJ2-5
TGTGCCAGCAGCGGTTACAGGGGCGGGGAGACCCAGTACTTC
CASSGYRGGETQYF
>TRBV7-9|NA|NA|TRBJ2-5
TGTGCCAGCAGCTTAGCGTTAGGGGGCCAAGAGACCCAGTACTTC
CASSLALGGQETQYF
>TRBV5-6|TRBD1|NA|TRBJ2-7
TGTGCCAGCAGCTTGGGACAGGGGTCTCTCTACGAGCAGTACTTC
CASSLGQGSLYEQYF
>TRBV19|NA|NA|TRBJ1-5
TGTGCCAGTACGATCCGGGGGGCGAATCAGCCCCAGCATTTT
CASTIRGANQPQHF